The next 11 T cell receptor beta chains were all read from a single sample in a study of cytomegalovirus exposure and HLA in healthy donors. Primers included in the PCR were 60 Vbeta and 13 Jbeta primers. Using immunoSEQ multiplex PCR, the repertoire was profiled, and TCRdb retains in-frame clones only, with some absent. This repertoire shows some 100,000 clones, 81% found once; its top ten account for around 2.1%. What was sequenced was PBMCs. The receptors were gathered from a woman in her 30s in good health and CMV-seronegative.

The rearrangement uses TRBV11-1 and TRBJ2-2; D uncertain. Germline V gene lookup returns CDR1 SGHAT and CDR2 FQDESV (reference sequence). Deletions cut 3 bases from V and 4 bases from J, with 15 bases between. CDR3 length: 16 residues. The CDR3 spells CASSFDPTPGTGELFF. The CDR3 DNA reads as TGTGCCAGCAGCTTTGATCCTACCCCGGGCACCGGGGAGCTGTTTTTT.

This clone was picked up a small number of times. The chain couples TRBV27 to TRBJ1-4; the match to TRBD1 covers 7 bases. Germline V lookup: CDR1 MNHEY, CDR2 SMNVEV (reference sequence). V dropped 3 bases and J dropped 7; count of bases not matched to a gene: 8. This CDR3 contains 15 residues. CDR3 nucleotide sequence: TGTGCCAGCAGTTTCGGAGCGAGGGGGCTTGAAAAACTGTTTTTT. Its protein is CASSFGARGLEKLFF.

This rearrangement joins TRBV9 to TRBJ2-3; maybe TRBD2 (7 bases). Germline CDR1 SGDLS, CDR2 YYNGEE. The CDR3 is 17 amino acids. The V gene lost 7 bases and the J gene lost 2 bases, with 23 bases spanning the gap. In DNA, the CDR3 is TGTGCCAGCGGGACTACAGGGCGCATGCTGCCCACAGATACGCAGTATTTT. Amino acids: CASGTTGRMLPTDTQYF.

The sample holds a few counts of this clone. This CDR3 is CASSQDRSSGTNIQYF. The DNA for the CDR3 is TGCGCCAGCAGCCAAGATAGGTCTAGCGGGACCAACATTCAGTACTTC. The rearrangement joins TRBV4-1 to TRBJ2-4, with TRBD2 identical over 9 bases. CDR1 MGHRA and CDR2 YSYEKL come from the germline V gene. CDR3 length: 16 residues. V shed 0 bases and J 7 bases; nucleotides not matched to a gene: 7.

This clone turned up a few times. The CDR3 loop reads CASSFGRGTGELFF. The CDR3 DNA reads as TGTGCCAGCAGCTTCGGTCGGGGGACCGGGGAGCTGTTTTTT. V usage is TRBV11-2 and J usage is TRBJ2-2, with D perhaps TRBD2 (6 bases). The germline V and J ends were trimmed by 3 bases and 5 bases, with 10 bases remaining between them. The CDR3 has 14 residues. Germline V gene sequence: CDR1 SGHAT, CDR2 FQNNGV.

The chain couples TRBV19 to TRBJ2-1, with D unresolved. V was shortened by 3 bases and J by 10 bases, with 7 bases between the two germline ends. The CDR3 is 11 residues long. Germline values: CDR1 LNHDA, CDR2 SQIVND (reference sequence). CDR3 nucleotides: TGTGCCAGTAGTATCTCGGTAGAGCAGTTCTTC. Translation gives CASSISVEQFF.

The J gene is TRBJ2-7, the V gene TRBV10-3; maybe TRBD2 (5 bases). Germline CDR1 and CDR2: ENHRY and SYGVKD. The CDR3 has 11 residues. V lost 10 bases to trimming and J lost 9 bases, with 16 bases between them. The CDR3 DNA is TGTGCCACAAGAGACGCCGCGGGGCAGTACTTC. Amino acids: CATRDAAGQYF.

This clone was recorded once. The V and J genes are TRBV2 and TRBJ2-2; D is unclear. The germline V gene encodes CDR1 SNHLY and CDR2 FYNNEI. The CDR3 is made up of 14 amino acids. Trimming shortened V by 8 bases and J by 5 bases, and 15 bases separated the two germline ends. The CDR3: CASHLVPGTGELFF. In nucleotides, the CDR3 is TGTGCCAGCCATCTCGTACCGGGTACCGGGGAGCTGTTTTTT.

V usage is TRBV5-4 and J usage is TRBJ2-5; TRBD2 matches at 13 bases. The CDR3 is made up of 15 amino acids. Germline lookup yields CDR1 SGHNT and CDR2 YYREEE (reference sequence). The trim removed 4 bases at V and 5 bases at J, leaving 5 bases unmatched. In DNA, the CDR3 is TGTGCCAGCAGCCTAGGACTAGCGGGAGAGGAGACCCAGTACTTC. Its protein is CASSLGLAGEETQYF.

This sequence joins TRBV19 and TRBJ2-7; 7 bases are a match to TRBD2. This CDR3 is 14 amino acids long. The germline gives CDR1 LNHDA, CDR2 SQIVND (reference sequence). After removal of 6 bases from V and 4 bases from J, the junction contained 9 bases not matched to a gene. The CDR3 here is CASRQSSGVYEQYF. In DNA, the CDR3 is TGTGCCAGTAGGCAGTCCAGCGGGGTTTACGAGCAGTACTTC.

The chain couples TRBV15 to TRBJ1-2; 10 bases agree with TRBD1. Germline CDR1 reads LNHNV; CDR2 reads YYDKDF (reference sequence). This CDR3 has 15 residues. V lost 1 base to trimming and J lost 3 bases; unmatched junction nucleotides: 2. This chain's CDR3 is CATSRAGTGDYGYTF. The CDR3 region has the DNA TGTGCCACCAGCAGAGCCGGGACAGGGGACTATGGCTACACCTTC.